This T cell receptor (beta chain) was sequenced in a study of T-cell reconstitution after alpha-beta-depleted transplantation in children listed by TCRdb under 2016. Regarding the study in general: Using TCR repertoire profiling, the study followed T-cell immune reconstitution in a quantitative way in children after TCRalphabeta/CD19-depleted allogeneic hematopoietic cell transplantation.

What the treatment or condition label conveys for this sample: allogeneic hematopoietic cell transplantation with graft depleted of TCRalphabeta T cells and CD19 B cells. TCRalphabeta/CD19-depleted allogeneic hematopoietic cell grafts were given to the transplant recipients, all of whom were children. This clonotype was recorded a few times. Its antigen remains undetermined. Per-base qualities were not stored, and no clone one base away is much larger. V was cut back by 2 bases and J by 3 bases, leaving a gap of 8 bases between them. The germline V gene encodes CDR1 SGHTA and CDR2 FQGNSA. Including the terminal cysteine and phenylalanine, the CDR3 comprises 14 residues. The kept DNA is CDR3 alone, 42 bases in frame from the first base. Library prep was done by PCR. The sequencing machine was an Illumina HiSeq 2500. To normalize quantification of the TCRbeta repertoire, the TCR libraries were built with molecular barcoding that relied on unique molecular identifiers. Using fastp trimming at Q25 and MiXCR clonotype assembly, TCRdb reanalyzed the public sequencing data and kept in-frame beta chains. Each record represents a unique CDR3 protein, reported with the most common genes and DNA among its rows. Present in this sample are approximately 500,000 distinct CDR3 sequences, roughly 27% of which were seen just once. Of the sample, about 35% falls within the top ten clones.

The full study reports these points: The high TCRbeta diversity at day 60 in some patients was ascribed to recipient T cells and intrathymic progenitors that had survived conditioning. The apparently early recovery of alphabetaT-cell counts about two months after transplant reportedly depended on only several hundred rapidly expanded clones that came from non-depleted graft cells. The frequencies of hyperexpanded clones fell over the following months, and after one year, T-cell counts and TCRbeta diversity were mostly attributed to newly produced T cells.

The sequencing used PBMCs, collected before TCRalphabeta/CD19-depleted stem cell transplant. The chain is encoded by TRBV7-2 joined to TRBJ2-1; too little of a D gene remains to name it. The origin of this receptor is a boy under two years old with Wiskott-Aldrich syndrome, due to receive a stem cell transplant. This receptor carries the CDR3 CASSLSPSYNEQFF. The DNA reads TGTGCCAGCAGCTTAAGCCCTAGCTACAATGAGCAGTTCTTC.